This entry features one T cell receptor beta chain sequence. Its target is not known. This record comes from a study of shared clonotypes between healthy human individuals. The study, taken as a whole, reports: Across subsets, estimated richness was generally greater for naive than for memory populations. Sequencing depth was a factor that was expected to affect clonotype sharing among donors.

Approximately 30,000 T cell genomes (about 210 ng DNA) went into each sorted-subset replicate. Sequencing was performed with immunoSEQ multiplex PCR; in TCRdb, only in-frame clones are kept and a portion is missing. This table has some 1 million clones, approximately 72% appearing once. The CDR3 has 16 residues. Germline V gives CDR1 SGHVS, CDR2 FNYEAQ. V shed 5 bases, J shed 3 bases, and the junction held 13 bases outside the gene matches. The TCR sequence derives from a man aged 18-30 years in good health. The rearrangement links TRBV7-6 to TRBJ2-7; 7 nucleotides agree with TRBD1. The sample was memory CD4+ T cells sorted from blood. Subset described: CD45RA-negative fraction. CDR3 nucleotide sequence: TGTGCCAGCAGCCCACCCACCCCAGACAGGGACTACGAGCAGTACTTC. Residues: CASSPPTPDRDYEQYF.